This is a list of T cell receptor beta chains from one sample in a study of OX40 agonist ivuxolimab in advanced cancers. Clones were sequenced by immunoSEQ multiplex PCR, and TCRdb holds only the in-frame ones, with some missing. The sample has nearly 60,000 clones, roughly four fifths seen once. The material was CD4+ or CD8+ T cells sorted from blood, obtained in a trial of the OX40 agonist ivuxolimab. Source of these receptors: an adult with an advanced solid tumor such as melanoma, head and neck, liver or kidney cancer. Each CDR3 is given with its conserved first and last residue. Fields, in order: J gene, clone size, V gene, D gene, CDR3 DNA, CDR3 protein. A D gene is named only where the DNA matches it firmly. Expanded clones are given a class, and other clones once, few, many or no size at all.

>TRBJ2-7|-|TRBV6-5|TRBD1
TGTGCCAGCATCCAGGGGGCGACCTACGAGCAGTACTTC
CASIQGATYEQYF
>TRBJ2-3|-|TRBV7-3|TRBD2
TGTGCCAGCAGCTTATCCAGACTAGCGGGGGGCTTCACAGATACGCAGTATTTT
CASSLSRLAGGFTDTQYF
>TRBJ2-1|-|TRBV7-9|-
TGTGCCAGCAGCTCGGAGTACGGTCGTATTCATGAGCAGTTCTTC
CASSSEYGRIHEQFF
>TRBJ1-6|-|TRBV5-5|TRBD1
TGTGCCAGCAGGGACCGGGACAGTAGAAATTCACCCCTCCACTTT
CASRDRDSRNSPLHF
>TRBJ2-5|-|TRBV10-3|-
TGTGCCATCAGTGATGGGGGGGAGACCCAGTACTTC
CAISDGGETQYF
>TRBJ1-2|-|TRBV10-2|-
TGCGCTTCGGTGGGCGGAACTCACGACTATGGCTACACCTTC
CASVGGTHDYGYTF
>TRBJ1-6|-|TRBV7-3|-
TGTGCCAGCAGCTCCGCTGAATCACCCCTCCACTTT
CASSSAESPLHF
>TRBJ1-2|-|TRBV28|TRBD1
TGTGCCAGCAGGTCCGGGACAGGGATTTTCTATGGCTACACCTTC
CASRSGTGIFYGYTF
>TRBJ2-5|-|TRBV2|-
TGTGCCAGCGTCCGGGGGACCGAAGAGACCCAGTACTTC
CASVRGTEETQYF
>TRBJ2-7|-|TRBV25-1|TRBD1
TGTGCCAGCAGTGCTTGCCACAGGGGGCTACACGAGCAGTACTTC
CASSACHRGLHEQYF
>TRBJ1-1|-|TRBV6-6|TRBD1
TGTGCCAGCAAGAAACAGGGGACCAACACTGAAGCTTTCTTT
CASKKQGTNTEAFF
>TRBJ2-2|once|TRBV6-1|TRBD1
TGTGCCAGCAGTGAAGCTGGACAGGGTGCGGGGGAGCTGTTTTTT
CASSEAGQGAGELFF
>TRBJ2-5|-|TRBV7-9|TRBD2
TGTGCCAGCAGCACCCTAGCGGGGAAGGGAGAGACCCAGTACTTC
CASSTLAGKGETQYF
>TRBJ2-7|few|TRBV18|TRBD1
TGTGCCAGCTCACGCCTGGGACAGATTGATTACGAGCAGTACTTC
CASSRLGQIDYEQYF
>TRBJ2-3|-|TRBV19|-
TGTGCCAGTAGTGCCGGACTGACCGATACGCAGTATTTT
CASSAGLTDTQYF
>TRBJ1-1|-|TRBV10-2|-
TGCGCCAGCAGTCTCATACTATTAGGGGGGGGCACTGAAGCTTTCTTT
CASSLILLGGGTEAFF
>TRBJ2-1|-|TRBV27|TRBD2
TGTGCCAGCAGCCCCGGGAGGGAGCAGTTCTTC
CASSPGREQFF
>TRBJ2-7|-|TRBV5-1|TRBD2
TGCGCCAGCAGCTTGGAGGGACTAGCGGGTCGCGAGCAGTACTTC
CASSLEGLAGREQYF
>TRBJ2-3|-|TRBV5-6|-
TGTGCCAGCAGCTTGGGGGCAAGGGATACGCAGTATTTT
CASSLGARDTQYF
>TRBJ1-2|-|TRBV6-5|TRBD1
TGTGCCAGCAGCCGGGACAGAACCCTCTACTATGGCTACACCTTC
CASSRDRTLYYGYTF
>TRBJ1-2|-|TRBV4-1|TRBD1
TGCGCCAGCAGCCAAGAAGGACAGGGCTATGGCTACACCTTC
CASSQEGQGYGYTF
>TRBJ2-4|-|TRBV5-1|-
TGCGCCAGCAGCTCGCGGGTCCAGACTGGGGCCAAAAACATTCAGTACTTC
CASSSRVQTGAKNIQYF
>TRBJ2-7|-|TRBV5-6|-
TGTGCCAGCAGCTTGGAGGGGACCCCGCTACGAGGGCAGTACTTC
CASSLEGTPLRGQYF
>TRBJ2-7|-|TRBV13|-
TGTGCCAGCAGCTTTGGTGACGAGCAGTACTTC
CASSFGDEQYF
>TRBJ2-3|-|TRBV6-4|-
TGTGCCAGCAGTGAATTTGGGAGCACAGATACGCAGTATTTT
CASSEFGSTDTQYF
>TRBJ2-3|-|TRBV28|TRBD2
TGTGCCAGCAGTGCCCCTCGACTAGCGGGGAACACAGATACGCAGTATTTT
CASSAPRLAGNTDTQYF
>TRBJ2-1|-|TRBV11-2|-
TGTGCCAGCAGCTTCCGAGGGGTGTCGGGCAATGAGCAGTTCTTC
CASSFRGVSGNEQFF
>TRBJ1-2|-|TRBV6-5|TRBD1
TGTGCCAGCAGTTCGGGGACAGTAGATTTCAGTGGCTACACCTTC
CASSSGTVDFSGYTF